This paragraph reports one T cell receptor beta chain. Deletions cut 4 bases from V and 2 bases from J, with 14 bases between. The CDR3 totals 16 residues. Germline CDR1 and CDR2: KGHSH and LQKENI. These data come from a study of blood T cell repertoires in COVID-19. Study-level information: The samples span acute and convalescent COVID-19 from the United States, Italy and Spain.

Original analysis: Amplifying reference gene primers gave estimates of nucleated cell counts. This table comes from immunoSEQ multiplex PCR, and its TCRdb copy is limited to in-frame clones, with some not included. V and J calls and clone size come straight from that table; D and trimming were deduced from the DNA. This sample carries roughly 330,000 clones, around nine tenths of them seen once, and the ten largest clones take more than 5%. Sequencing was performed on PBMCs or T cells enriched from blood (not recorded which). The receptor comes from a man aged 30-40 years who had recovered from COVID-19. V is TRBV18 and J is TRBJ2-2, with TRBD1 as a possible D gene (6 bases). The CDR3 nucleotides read TGTGCCAGCTCACAAAATAAGGACAGTAACACCGGGGAGCTGTTTTTT. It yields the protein CASSQNKDSNTGELFF.